The sequence of this TCR beta chain was determined in a study of cytomegalovirus exposure and HLA in healthy donors. On the study more broadly: Assignment to the Caucasian-associated ancestry cluster applied to more than 75% of the 300 to 500 genotyped donors. Study findings and constraints: Later analysis demonstrated an association between a missense DCLRE1C variant and TCR beta V- and J-gene trimming. Most CMV-associated TCR beta chains appeared HLA-restricted in a later analysis.

To note about this clone: The antigen is undetermined.

The PCR contained 60 Vbeta and 13 Jbeta primers. This table comes from immunoSEQ multiplex PCR, and its TCRdb copy is limited to in-frame clones, with some not included. This sample has about 140,000 clones; more than 75% occur once, and the top ten carry about 8.6%. Germline values: CDR1 MDHEN, CDR2 SYDVKM. V lost 6 bases, J lost 7 bases, and 14 bases stayed unmatched. CDR3 length equals 16 residues. The sequencing input was PBMCs. V and J are TRBV28 and TRBJ2-3; 9 nucleotides agree with TRBD1. The TCR sequence derives from a woman aged 45-65 years in good health and CMV-seropositive. The CDR3 DNA reads as TGTGCCAGCAGCCCACTCGGGACAGGGCTCAGTAATACGCAGTATTTT. Translated: CASSPLGTGLSNTQYF.